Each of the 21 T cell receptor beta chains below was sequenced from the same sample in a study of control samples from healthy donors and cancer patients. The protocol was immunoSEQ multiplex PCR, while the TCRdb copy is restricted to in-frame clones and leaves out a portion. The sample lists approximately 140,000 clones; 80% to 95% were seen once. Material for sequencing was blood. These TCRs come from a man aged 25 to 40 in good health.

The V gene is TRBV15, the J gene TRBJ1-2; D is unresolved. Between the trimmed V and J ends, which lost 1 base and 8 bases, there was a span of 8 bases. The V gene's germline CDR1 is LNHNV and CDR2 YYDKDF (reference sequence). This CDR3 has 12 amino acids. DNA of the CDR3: TGTGCCACCAGCAGAGGTCTAAGAGGCTACACCTTC. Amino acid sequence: CATSRGLRGYTF.

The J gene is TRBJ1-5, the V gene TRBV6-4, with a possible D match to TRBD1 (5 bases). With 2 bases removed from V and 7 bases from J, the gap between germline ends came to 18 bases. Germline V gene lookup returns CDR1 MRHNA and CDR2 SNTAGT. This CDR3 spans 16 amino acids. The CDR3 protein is CASSDQVWGLGQPQHF. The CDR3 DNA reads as TGTGCCAGCAGTGACCAGGTTTGGGGCTTGGGCCAGCCCCAGCATTTT.

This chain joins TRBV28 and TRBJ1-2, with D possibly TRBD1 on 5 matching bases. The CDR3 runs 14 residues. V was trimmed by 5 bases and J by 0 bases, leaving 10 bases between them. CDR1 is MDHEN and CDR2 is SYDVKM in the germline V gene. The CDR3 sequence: CASSQSGTNYGYTF. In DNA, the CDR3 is TGTGCCAGCAGTCAATCAGGGACTAACTATGGCTACACCTTC.

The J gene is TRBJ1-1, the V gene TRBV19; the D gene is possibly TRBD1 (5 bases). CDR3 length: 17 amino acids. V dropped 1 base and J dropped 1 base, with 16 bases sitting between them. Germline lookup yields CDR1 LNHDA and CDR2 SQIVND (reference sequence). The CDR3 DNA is TGTGCCAGTAGTATAGCTCGTTCGAGGGGACCGAACACTGAAGCTTTCTTT. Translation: CASSIARSRGPNTEAFF.

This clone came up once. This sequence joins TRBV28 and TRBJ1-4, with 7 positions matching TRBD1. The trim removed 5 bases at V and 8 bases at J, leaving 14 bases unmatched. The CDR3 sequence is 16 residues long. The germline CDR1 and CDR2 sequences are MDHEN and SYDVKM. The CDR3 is CASSLGGRQGYEKLFF. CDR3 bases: TGTGCCAGCAGTCTTGGAGGACGACAGGGTTACGAAAAACTGTTTTTT.

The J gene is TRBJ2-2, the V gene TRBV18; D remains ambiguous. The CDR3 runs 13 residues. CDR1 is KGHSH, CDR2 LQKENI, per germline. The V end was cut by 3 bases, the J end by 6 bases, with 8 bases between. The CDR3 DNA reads TGTGCCAGCTCACCCATAGTCTCCGGGGAGCTGTTTTTT. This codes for CASSPIVSGELFF.

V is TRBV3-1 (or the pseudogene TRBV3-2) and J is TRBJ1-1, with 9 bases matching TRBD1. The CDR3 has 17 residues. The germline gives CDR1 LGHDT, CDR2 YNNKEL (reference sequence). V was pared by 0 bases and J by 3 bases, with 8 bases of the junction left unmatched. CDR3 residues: CASSQDSTGGIDTEAFF. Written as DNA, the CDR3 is TGTGCCAGCAGCCAAGACTCCACAGGGGGCATCGACACTGAAGCTTTCTTT.

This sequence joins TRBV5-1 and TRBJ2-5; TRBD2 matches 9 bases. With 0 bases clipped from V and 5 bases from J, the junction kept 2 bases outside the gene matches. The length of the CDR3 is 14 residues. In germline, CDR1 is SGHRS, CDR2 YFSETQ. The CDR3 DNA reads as TGCGCCAGCAGCTTGGGGACTAGCGTTGAGACCCAGTACTTC. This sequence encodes CASSLGTSVETQYF.

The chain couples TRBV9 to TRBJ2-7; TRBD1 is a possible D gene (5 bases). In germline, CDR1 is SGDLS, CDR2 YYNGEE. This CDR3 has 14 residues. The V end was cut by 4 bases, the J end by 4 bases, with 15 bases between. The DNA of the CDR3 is TGTGCCAGCAGCCCTAGTCAGGGCGGATACGAGCAGTACTTC. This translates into CASSPSQGGYEQYF.

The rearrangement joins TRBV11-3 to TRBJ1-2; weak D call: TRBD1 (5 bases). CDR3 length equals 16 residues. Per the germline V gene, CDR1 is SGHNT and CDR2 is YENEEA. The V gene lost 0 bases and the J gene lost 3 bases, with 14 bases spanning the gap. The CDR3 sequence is CASSLEGRAGDYGYTF. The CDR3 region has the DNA TGTGCCAGCAGCTTAGAGGGCAGGGCCGGAGACTATGGCTACACCTTC.

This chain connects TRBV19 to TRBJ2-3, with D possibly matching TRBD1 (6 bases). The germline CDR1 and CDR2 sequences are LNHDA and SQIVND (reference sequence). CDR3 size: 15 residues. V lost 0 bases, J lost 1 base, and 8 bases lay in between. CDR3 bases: TGTGCCAGTAGTATAGACAGGGGCCGCACAGATACGCAGTATTTT. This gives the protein CASSIDRGRTDTQYF.

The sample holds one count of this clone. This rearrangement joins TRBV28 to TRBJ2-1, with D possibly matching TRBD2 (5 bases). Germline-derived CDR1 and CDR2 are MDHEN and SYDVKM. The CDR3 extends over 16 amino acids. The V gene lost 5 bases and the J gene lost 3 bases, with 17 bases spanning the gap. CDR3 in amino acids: CASSPLRSGNYNEQFF. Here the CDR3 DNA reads TGTGCCAGCAGTCCTCTTAGATCCGGGAACTACAATGAGCAGTTCTTC.

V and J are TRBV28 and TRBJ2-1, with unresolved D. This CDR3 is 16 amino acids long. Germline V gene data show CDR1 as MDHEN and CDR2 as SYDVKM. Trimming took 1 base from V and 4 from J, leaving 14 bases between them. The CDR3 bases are TGTGCCAGCAGTTTATTCGGAGCTAGGGATTACAATGAGCAGTTCTTC. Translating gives CASSLFGARDYNEQFF.

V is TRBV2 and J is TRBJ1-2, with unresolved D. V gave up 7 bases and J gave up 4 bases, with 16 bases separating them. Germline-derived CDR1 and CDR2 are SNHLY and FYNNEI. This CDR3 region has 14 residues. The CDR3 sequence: CASTLTASGYGYTF. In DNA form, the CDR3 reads TGTGCCAGCACCCTGACGGCTTCGGGCTATGGCTACACCTTC. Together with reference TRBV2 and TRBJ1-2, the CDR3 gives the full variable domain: EPEVTQTPSHQVTQMGQEVILRCVPISNHLYFYWYRQILGQKVEFLVSFYNNEISEKSEIFDDQFSVERPDGSNFTLKIRSTKLEDSAMYFCASTLTASGYGYTFGSGTRLTVV.

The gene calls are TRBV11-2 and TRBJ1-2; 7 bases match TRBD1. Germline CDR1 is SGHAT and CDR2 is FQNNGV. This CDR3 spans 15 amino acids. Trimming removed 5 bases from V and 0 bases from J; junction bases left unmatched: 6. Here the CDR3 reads CASSQTGDANYGYTF. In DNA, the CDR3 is TGTGCCAGCAGCCAAACAGGGGACGCTAACTATGGCTACACCTTC.

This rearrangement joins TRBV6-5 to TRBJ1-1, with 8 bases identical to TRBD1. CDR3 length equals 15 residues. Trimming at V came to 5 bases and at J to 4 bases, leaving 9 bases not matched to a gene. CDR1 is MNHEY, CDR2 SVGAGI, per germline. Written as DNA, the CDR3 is TGTGCCAGCAGTCCCCGGACAGGGACTGGCACTGAAGCTTTCTTT. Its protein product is CASSPRTGTGTEAFF.

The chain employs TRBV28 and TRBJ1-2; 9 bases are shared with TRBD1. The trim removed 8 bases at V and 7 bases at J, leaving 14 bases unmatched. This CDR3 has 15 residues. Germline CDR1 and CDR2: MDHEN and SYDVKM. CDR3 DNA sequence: TGTGCCAGCCAACGGACCCCCGGACAGGGGCTTGGCTACACCTTC. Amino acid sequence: CASQRTPGQGLGYTF.

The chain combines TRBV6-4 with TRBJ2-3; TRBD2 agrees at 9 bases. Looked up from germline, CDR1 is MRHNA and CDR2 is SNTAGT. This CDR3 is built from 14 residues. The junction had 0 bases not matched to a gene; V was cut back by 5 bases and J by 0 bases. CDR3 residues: CASSTSGSTDTQYF. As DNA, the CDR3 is TGTGCCAGCAGTACTAGCGGGAGCACAGATACGCAGTATTTT.

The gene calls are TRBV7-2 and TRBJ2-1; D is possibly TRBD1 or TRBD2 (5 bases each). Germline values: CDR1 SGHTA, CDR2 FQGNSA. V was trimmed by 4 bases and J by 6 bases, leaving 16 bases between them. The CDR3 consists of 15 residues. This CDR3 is CASSSFPGTLNEQFF. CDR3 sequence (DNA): TGTGCCAGCAGCTCGTTTCCGGGGACGCTCAATGAGCAGTTCTTC.

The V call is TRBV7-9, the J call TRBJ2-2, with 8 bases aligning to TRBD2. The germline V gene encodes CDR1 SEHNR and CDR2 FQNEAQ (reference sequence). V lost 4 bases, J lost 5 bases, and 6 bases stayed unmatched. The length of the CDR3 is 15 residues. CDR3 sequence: CASSYAGGGTGELFF. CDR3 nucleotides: TGTGCCAGCAGCTACGCAGGCGGGGGGACCGGGGAGCTGTTTTTT.

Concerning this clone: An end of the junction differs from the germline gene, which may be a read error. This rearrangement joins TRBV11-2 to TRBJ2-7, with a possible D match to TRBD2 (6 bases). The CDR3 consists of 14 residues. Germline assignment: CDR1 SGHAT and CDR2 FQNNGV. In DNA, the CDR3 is TGTACCAGCAGCTTTGGTGGGCGGGACTACGAGCAGTACTTC. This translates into CTSSFGGRDYEQYF.